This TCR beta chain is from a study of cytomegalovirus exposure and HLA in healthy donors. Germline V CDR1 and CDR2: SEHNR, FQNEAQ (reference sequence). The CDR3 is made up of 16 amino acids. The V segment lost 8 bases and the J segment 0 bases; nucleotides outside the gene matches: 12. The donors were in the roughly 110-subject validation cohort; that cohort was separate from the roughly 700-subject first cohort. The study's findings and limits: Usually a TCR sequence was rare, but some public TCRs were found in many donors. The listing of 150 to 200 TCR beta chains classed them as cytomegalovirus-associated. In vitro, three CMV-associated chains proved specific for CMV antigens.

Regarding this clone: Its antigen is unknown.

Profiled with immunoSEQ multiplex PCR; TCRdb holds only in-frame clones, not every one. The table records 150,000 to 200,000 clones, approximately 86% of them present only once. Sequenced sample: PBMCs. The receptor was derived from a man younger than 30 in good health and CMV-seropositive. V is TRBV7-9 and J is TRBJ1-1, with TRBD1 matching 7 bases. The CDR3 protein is CASRSPGGRVNTEAFF. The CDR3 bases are TGTGCCAGCCGTTCACCAGGGGGAAGAGTGAACACTGAAGCTTTCTTT.